This T cell receptor (beta chain) derives from a study of T cells expressing NK-cell markers (TCRdb year 2020). For context, the study as a whole: Seven to nine donors provided sorted CD3+CD56+NKG2C+, CD3+CD56+NKG2C- and CD3+CD56-NKG2C+ T-cell subsets, whose TCR beta-chain repertoires were profiled. Libraries were sequenced as 2 x 150 bp reads on Illumina HiSeq 2000/2500, MiSeq or NextSeq. Randomly selected healthy volunteers, three men and five women, were used as the eight sequenced donors. Of the eight sequenced donors, seven were found to be HCMV-seropositive and one was found to be HCMV-seronegative. Broader findings and caveats from the paper: Those dominant clonotypes were again the most abundant among CD3+CD56-NKG2C+ cells in a handful of donors, at about 28.3-65%. In six donors, the dominant CD3+CD56+NKG2C+ clonotypes were among the top 10 CD8+ clonotypes and accounted for about 1.0-7.5% of CD8+ T cells. Whether the expanded NKG2C-expressing T cell clones were specific for HCMV antigens was left unclear.

To determine HCMV serostatus, a commercial ELISA kit was used to detect HCMV-specific IgG in serum. Ficoll density gradient centrifugation was used to isolate peripheral blood mononuclear cells from blood. The CDR3 runs 15 amino acids, cysteine and phenylalanine included. The coding DNA is unavailable. According to the germline V gene, CDR1 reads ENHRY and CDR2 reads SYGVKD. Sequencing took place on an Illumina HiSeq 2000. TCR beta cDNA libraries were made by 5'RACE template switching that added a universal primer site and unique molecular identifiers. cDNA synthesis was primed from the TCR beta constant segment, followed by two successive PCR amplification steps. Turning to the authors' computational methods: MIGEC was used to demultiplex reads and group the reads by UMI, and MiTCR was used to assemble and quantify clonotypes. To exclude erroneous sequences, any TCR cDNA sequence not supported by at least two reads was discarded. Downstream repertoire analysis used the tcR package, and clonotypes were matched across fractions by CDR3 nucleotide sequence plus V segment. VDJmatch was used to annotate antigen specificity against VDJdb, with one amino acid substitution allowed in CDR3. TCRdb reanalyzed the reads, keeping one entry per CDR3 protein sequence and omitting DNA. The V and J calls were determined by TCRdb, not by the authors. The table for this sample lists 350,000 to 500,000 distinct CDR3 sequences. The ten largest make up roughly 7.2% of the sample.

With regard to this clonotype: The antigen it binds to is not known.

This TCR derives from a woman between 18 and 69 years old in good health. The chain joins TRBV10-3 to TRBJ2-1; TCRdb outputs TRBD2, but without DNA this stays unchecked. Specimen: blood T cells: a sorted CD56 or NKG2C T cell subset, CD4+ or CD8+ T cells, or bulk PBMC T cells (not recorded which). CDR3 sequence: CAISELAGGYNEQFF.